This TCR beta chain was captured in a study of CD8+ T cells in alopecia areata. Study-level background: Oral tofacitinib (5 to 10 mg twice daily) was administered to treated patients. Overall study findings and caveats: In scalp and blood, many expanded lesional clones persisted during tofacitinib. There was only one nonresponder, so it was unclear how baseline CD8+ expansion relates to response.

As for this clone: Its antigen is not known.

The CDR3 totals 15 residues. Germline-derived CDR1 and CDR2 are SGHTA and FQGNSA. V shed 3 bases and J shed 4 bases, with 13 bases lying between them. Sample treatment: oral pan-JAK inhibitor, 5-10 mg twice daily. The investigators collected lesional scalp punch biopsies and peripheral blood from alopecia areata patients. It was cDNA, reverse transcribed from extracted RNA, that served as the sequencing template. The repertoire was sequenced with immunoSEQ multiplex PCR; TCRdb's copy has only in-frame clones and lacks some. Of over 250,000 clones in the sample, about three fifths were seen once. The chain recombines TRBV7-2 with TRBJ1-5; TRBD1 is a possible D gene (5 bases). The material was CD4+ T cells sorted from blood, obtained between weeks 51 and 54, from a patient treated with tofacitinib. This sequence was found in a human donor with alopecia areata. The CDR3: CASSFGWGGNQPQHF. CDR3 nucleotide sequence: TGTGCCAGCAGCTTCGGATGGGGGGGAAATCAGCCCCAGCATTTT.